The rows below give T cell receptor beta chains drawn from one sample of a study of T cell responses to AZD1222 COVID-19 vaccine. Data came from immunoSEQ multiplex PCR; TCRdb stores just in-frame clones and leaves some out. Of about 49,000 clones in the sample, 79% were seen once. Sequences were derived from peripheral blood, sampled on day 0 of MenACWY control vaccination. The receptors derive from an adult in good health. CDR3s include the opening cysteine and the closing phenylalanine or tryptophan. D genes are given only for firm matches. Only part of the rows carry a size: once, few, many, or a class if the clone is expanded.

D,size,J,V,length,DNA,CDR3
.,.,TRBJ2-5,TRBV20-1,19,TGCAGTGCTAGTTGGGTCCGGGACTTCGGTTCACTCAATCAAGAGACCCAGTACTTC,CSASWVRDFGSLNQETQYF
.,.,TRBJ2-2,TRBV7-7,15,TGTGCCAGCAGCCTCACCCGCGCAACCACCGGGGAGCTGTTTTTT,CASSLTRATTGELFF
TRBD1,.,TRBJ1-2,TRBV12-3/TRBV12-4,13,TGTGCCAGCAGTCTTGGGACAGTCTATGGCTACACCTTC,CASSLGTVYGYTF
.,.,TRBJ1-1,TRBV7-8,15,TGTGCCAGCAGTCCCCGGGGGGCAATGAACACTGAAGCTTTCTTT,CASSPRGAMNTEAFF
.,.,TRBJ2-1,TRBV18,15,TGTGCCAGCTCACCGCAGTTGAGCTCCTACAATGAGCAGTTCTTC,CASSPQLSSYNEQFF
.,.,TRBJ2-4,TRBV27,14,TGTGCCAGCAGTACGGGACACCCCAAAAACATTCAGTACTTC,CASSTGHPKNIQYF
.,.,TRBJ2-3,TRBV7-9,13,TGTGGAGGTCGACTCATCCGAACAGATACGCAGTATTTT,CGGRLIRTDTQYF
TRBD2,.,TRBJ2-3,TRBV5-5,15,TGTGCCAGCGGCCTAGCGGGTCAGAAGACAGATACGCAGTATTTT,CASGLAGQKTDTQYF
.,.,TRBJ1-3,TRBV4-1,14,TGCGCCAGCAGCCAAGTTAATTCAGGAAACACCATATATTTT,CASSQVNSGNTIYF
TRBD1,.,TRBJ1-2,TRBV19,14,TGTGCCAGTAGTCCGAGGGGGCCCAGGGATGGCTACACCTTC,CASSPRGPRDGYTF
.,medium-sized,TRBJ1-6,TRBV25-1,15,TGTGCCAGCAGAAGGCCTCACCCCTATAATTCACCCCTCCACTTT,CASRRPHPYNSPLHF
.,.,TRBJ1-5,TRBV2,16,TGTGCCAGCAGTGCAGGGAGGGGAGTTGGCAATCAGCCCCAGCATTTT,CASSAGRGVGNQPQHF
.,.,TRBJ2-3,TRBV5-5,15,TGTGCCAGCAGCTTGGGTGGACAGTACCGAGATACGCAGTATTTT,CASSLGGQYRDTQYF
.,.,TRBJ1-1,TRBV11-1,12,TGTGCCAGCAGCCCCGAAGGTTGGGGAGCTTTCTTT,CASSPEGWGAFF
TRBD2,.,TRBJ2-7,TRBV3-1/TRBV3-2,15,TGTGCCAGCAGCCAAGGGCTAGCGGGTTCCTACGAGCAGTACTTC,CASSQGLAGSYEQYF
TRBD1,medium-sized,TRBJ2-3,TRBV6-5,14,TGTGCCAGCAGCCCCGGGGACAGGCCAGATACGCAGTATTTT,CASSPGDRPDTQYF
.,once,TRBJ1-5,TRBV19,15,TGTGCCAGTAGGAGGGACAACCATAGCAATCAGCCCCAGCATTTT,CASRRDNHSNQPQHF
.,few,TRBJ1-1,TRBV19,16,TGTGCCAGTAGAACCTTACGGGGCAGGATGAACACTGAAGCTTTCTTT,CASRTLRGRMNTEAFF
.,.,TRBJ1-2,TRBV6-5,13,TGTGCCAGCAGAAACCCCTTACAAGGTCGCTACACCTTC,CASRNPLQGRYTF
.,.,TRBJ1-2,TRBV5-1,17,TGCGCCAGCAGCTTGAGAGGCAGGGGAACTGCTGGCTATGGCTACACCTTC,CASSLRGRGTAGYGYTF
TRBD2,.,TRBJ2-3,TRBV10-3,14,TGTGCCATCAACGAGCGGGGGGGCCAGGATACGCAGTATTTT,CAINERGGQDTQYF
TRBD1,few,TRBJ1-1,TRBV3-1/TRBV3-2,17,TGTGCCAGCAGCCAGACAGGGCGGCTGGATCGGGGCACTGAAGCTTTCTTT,CASSQTGRLDRGTEAFF
.,.,TRBJ1-2,TRBV5-1,15,TGCGCCAGCCTGGGGCCAGGCCTAATGGGCTATGGCTACACCTTC,CASLGPGLMGYGYTF
.,.,TRBJ1-5,TRBV25-1,16,TGTGCCAGCAGGCCAGCGTCCGGCGGTGGTAATCAGCCCCAGCATTTT,CASRPASGGGNQPQHF
TRBD2,.,TRBJ2-1,TRBV19,14,TGTGCCAGTAGTACCCCCCGGGGGGAGGATGAGCAGTTCTTC,CASSTPRGEDEQFF
.,.,TRBJ1-4,TRBV5-1,13,TGCGCCAGCAGCGGTACAACTAATGAAAAACTGTTTTTT,CASSGTTNEKLFF
.,few,TRBJ2-1,TRBV13,15,TGTGCCAGCAGCTTAAGGACTACCCGGGGGAATGAGCAGTTCTTC,CASSLRTTRGNEQFF
.,.,TRBJ2-1,TRBV5-5,16,TGTGCCAGCAGCTTGTACACGGGAAAGAATTACAATGAGCAGTTCTTC,CASSLYTGKNYNEQFF
.,.,TRBJ1-4,TRBV7-8,14,TGTGCCAGCAGCCCAGGGGTGGCTAATGAAAAACTGTTTTTT,CASSPGVANEKLFF
.,.,TRBJ1-1,TRBV25-1,13,TGTGCCAGCAGAAGACTCATGAACACTGAAGCTTTCTTT,CASRRLMNTEAFF
.,.,TRBJ2-5,TRBV6-1,10,TGTGCCAGCAGTGAGTACGCCCAGTACTTC,CASSEYAQYF
.,.,TRBJ2-3,TRBV27,13,TGTGCCAGCGCTTCGGGGAACACAGATACGCAGTATTTT,CASASGNTDTQYF
.,.,TRBJ1-1,TRBV27,13,TGTGCCAGCAGGAATGTCGGAAACACTGAAGCTTTCTTT,CASRNVGNTEAFF
.,.,TRBJ2-1,TRBV24-1,18,TGTGCCACCAGTGATTTCCGCTCCCACGGGAGCTCGGCGTGGGAGCAGTTCTTC,CATSDFRSHGSSAWEQFF
.,.,TRBJ2-3,TRBV3-1/TRBV3-2,15,TGTGCCAGCAGCCAAGGGCTCAGAGACACAGATACGCAGTATTTT,CASSQGLRDTDTQYF
.,.,TRBJ1-1,TRBV10-1,13,TGCGCCAGCAGTCCGGCAGGGGTCACTGAAGCTTTCTTT,CASSPAGVTEAFF
TRBD1,.,TRBJ2-1,TRBV19,15,TGTGCCAGTAGTACCAAACAGGGGGCCTTCAATGAGCAGTTCTTC,CASSTKQGAFNEQFF
.,few,TRBJ1-5,TRBV29-1,12,TGCAGCGTTGCTAATAGCAATCAGCCCCAGCATTTT,CSVANSNQPQHF
TRBD1,.,TRBJ1-5,TRBV10-3,13,TGTGCCATCAGATTGACAGGGAATCAGCCCCAGCATTTT,CAIRLTGNQPQHF
TRBD1,.,TRBJ1-2,TRBV19,14,TGTGCCAGTAGCCGGAAGGACAGGGGCTACGGCTACACCTTC,CASSRKDRGYGYTF
.,few,TRBJ1-4,TRBV19,15,TGTGCCAGTAGTAATCCGTTTATCGCTAATGAAAAACTGTTTTTT,CASSNPFIANEKLFF
.,.,TRBJ2-1,TRBV20-1,15,TGCAGTGCTAGTCTCGTAATAATGTCCTACAATGAGCAGTTCTTC,CSASLVIMSYNEQFF
TRBD1,.,TRBJ1-4,TRBV15,15,TGTGCCACCAGCAGAAACATTGCAGGGGGCGTTAAACTGTTTTTT,CATSRNIAGGVKLFF
.,.,TRBJ1-2,TRBV6-1,13,TGTGCCAGCAGTGAGATTGGGGCCTATGGCTACACCTTC,CASSEIGAYGYTF
.,once,TRBJ2-1,TRBV9,17,TGTGCCAGCAGCGCCCGCCAGGGGACTGTTTCCTACAATGAGCAGTTCTTC,CASSARQGTVSYNEQFF
TRBD1,.,TRBJ1-1,TRBV6-5,14,TGTGCCAGCAGTTATACAGGACAGGCAGTCCAAGCTTTCTTT,CASSYTGQAVQAFF
.,.,TRBJ2-1,TRBV19,13,TGTGCCAGTAGTTCCTGGGGCCCTGGAGAGCAGTTCTTC,CASSSWGPGEQFF
TRBD1,.,TRBJ1-6,TRBV6-5,15,TGTGCCAGCATCCCGGGACAGGGTCATAATTCACCCCTCCACTTT,CASIPGQGHNSPLHF
.,.,TRBJ2-3,TRBV5-1,14,TGCGCCAGCAGCTTCAGGGTACCTCCCGACACGCAGTATTTT,CASSFRVPPDTQYF
.,.,TRBJ2-1,TRBV14,12,TGTGCCAGCAGCCAAGTCGTTGGAGAGCAGTTCTTC,CASSQVVGEQFF